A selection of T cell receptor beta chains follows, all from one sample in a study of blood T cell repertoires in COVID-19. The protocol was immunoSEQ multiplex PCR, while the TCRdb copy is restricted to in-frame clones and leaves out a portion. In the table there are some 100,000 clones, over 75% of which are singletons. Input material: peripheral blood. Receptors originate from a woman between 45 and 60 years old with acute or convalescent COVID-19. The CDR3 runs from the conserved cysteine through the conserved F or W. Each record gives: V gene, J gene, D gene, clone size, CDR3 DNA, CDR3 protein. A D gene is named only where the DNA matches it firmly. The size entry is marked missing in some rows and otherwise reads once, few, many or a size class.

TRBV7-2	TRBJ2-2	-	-	TGTGCCAGCAGCCCACAATTCGGGGAGCTGTTTTTT	CASSPQFGELFF
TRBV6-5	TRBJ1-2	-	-	TGTGCCAGCAGCCCCAGGAGGACCACCTATGGCTACACCTTC	CASSPRRTTYGYTF
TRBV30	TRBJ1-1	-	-	TGTGCCTGGAGGTTACCGGGGGACACTGAAGCTTTCTTT	CAWRLPGDTEAFF
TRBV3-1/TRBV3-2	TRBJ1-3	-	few	TGTGCCAGCAGCCTGAGTTACTCTGGAAACACCATATATTTT	CASSLSYSGNTIYF
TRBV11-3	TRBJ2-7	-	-	TGTGCCAGCAGCTTAGTTGATAGCGCCGGGGAGCAGTACTTC	CASSLVDSAGEQYF
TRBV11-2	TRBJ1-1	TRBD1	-	TGTGCCAGCAGCTCGACAGGGGGCGGCGCTGAAGCTTTCTTT	CASSSTGGGAEAFF
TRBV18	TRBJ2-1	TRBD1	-	TGTGCCAGCTCACCCTCCGAGGGGGCCCCGTTCTTC	CASSPSEGAPFF
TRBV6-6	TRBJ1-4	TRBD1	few	TGTGCCAGCAGTCGCGGACAGGGAACCGAGCGAAATGAAAAACTGTTTTTT	CASSRGQGTERNEKLFF
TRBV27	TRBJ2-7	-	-	TGTGCCAGCAGTTCCGACAGCCACTACGAGCAGTACTTC	CASSSDSHYEQYF
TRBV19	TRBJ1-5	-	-	TGTGCCAGTAGCTTCGAGAAACAGCCCCAGCATTTT	CASSFEKQPQHF